This T cell receptor (beta chain) comes out of a study of blood T cell repertoires in COVID-19. Study overall: Specimens from acute and convalescent COVID-19 originated in the United States, Italy and Spain. Sample material is recorded as cDNA or gDNA derived from T cells, B-cell-depleted T cells, or PBMCs.

The assay was immunoSEQ multiplex PCR, and TCRdb's table has in-frame clones only and misses some. The table shows some 140,000 clones, with roughly 85% occurring only once. Trimming removed 0 bases at V and 3 bases at J, with 13 bases between. This CDR3 has 15 residues. From germline, CDR1 is SGHRS and CDR2 YFSETQ. Sequenced material: peripheral blood. The clonotype originates from a man aged 55 to 70 with acute or convalescent COVID-19. The rearrangement uses TRBV5-1 and TRBJ2-7, with D possibly matching TRBD1 (6 bases). The CDR3 here is CASSLGSTGIYEQYF. CDR3 DNA sequence: TGCGCCAGCAGCTTGGGGTCGACAGGCATCTACGAGCAGTACTTC. The whole variable domain, remainder taken from reference TRBV5-1 and TRBJ2-7, is KAGVTQTPRYLIKTRGQQVTLSCSPISGHRSVSWYQQTPGQGLQFLFEYFSETQRNKGNFPGRFSGRQFSNSRSEMNVSTLELGDSALYLCASSLGSTGIYEQYFGPGTRLTVT.